Presented here are 18 T cell receptor beta chains from one specimen sequenced in a study of shared clonotypes between healthy human individuals (dated by TCRdb to the early 2020s). CD8 naive samples were CD45RO-negative cells positively selected for CCR7, giving a CD45RA+CCR7+ population that excluded TemRA cells. Receptors were amplified or captured by the immunoSEQ multiplex PCR assay. TCRdb carries this immuneACCESS record with in-frame sequences only. Its versions omit some clonotypes, under half of them owing to an unresolved V gene in the studies checked, with the rest unexplained. The sample data list 550,000 to 750,000 clones, and 95% to 96% of these were observed just once. The leading ten clones occupy over 0.09% of the sample. Sequencing used naive CD8+ T cells sorted from blood. The sample's cell subset or site label, decoded: CD45RA+CCR7+. These receptors were obtained from a woman in her 30s in good health.

The rearrangement uses TRBV30 and TRBJ2-1; D is unclear. The CDR3 runs to 19 residues. CDR1 and CDR2 from the germline V gene are GTSNPN and SVGIG (reference sequence). V was pared by 2 bases and J by 8 bases, with 31 bases between. The DNA for the CDR3 is TGTGCCTGGAGTACGATAACCCTTTTAATAGCCGCGAAAGTCGATGAGCAGTTCTTC. Translated, it gives CAWSTITLLIAAKVDEQFF.

Turning to this clone: One end of the junction fails to match germline, which may point to a read error. The V and J genes are TRBV4-2 and TRBJ2-7, with D perhaps matching TRBD2 (5 bases). The CDR3 length is 13 residues. Germline CDR1 and CDR2: LGHNA and YNFKEQ. CDR3 amino acids: CASSLGSMGEQHF. As DNA, the CDR3 is TGTGCCAGCAGCTTGGGGAGTATGGGCGAGCAGCACTTC.

The V call is TRBV9, the J call TRBJ2-2; 9 positions agree with TRBD1. The germline V gene encodes CDR1 SGDLS and CDR2 YYNGEE. CDR3 length equals 17 residues. V lost 3 bases, J lost 2 bases, and 8 bases stayed unmatched. The CDR3 region is CASSGTGAQPNTGELFF. The CDR3 nucleotides read TGTGCCAGCAGCGGGACAGGGGCCCAACCTAACACCGGGGAGCTGTTTTTT.

The gene calls are TRBV11-2 and TRBJ2-7, with D tentatively TRBD1 or TRBD2 (5 bases each). This CDR3 comprises 14 residues. Germline lookup yields CDR1 SGHAT and CDR2 FQNNGV. V was clipped by 2 bases and J by 7 bases, with 15 bases between them. For the CDR3, the DNA is TGTGCCAGCAGCTTAATGGGGGACGCAGGAGAGCAGTACTTC. Protein sequence: CASSLMGDAGEQYF.

The chain is built from TRBV11-2 and TRBJ1-1; the D is unclear. V was clipped by 5 bases and J by 0 bases, with 16 bases between them. Germline-derived CDR1 and CDR2 are SGHAT and FQNNGV. The CDR3 has 16 residues. The CDR3, as DNA: TGTGCCAGCAGCCACCCACCTTGGGTAATGAACACTGAAGCTTTCTTT. The encoded protein is CASSHPPWVMNTEAFF.

CDR3 sequence reads: CASSVATGGMNTEAFF. CDR3 nucleotides: TGTGCCAGCAGCGTAGCGACAGGCGGAATGAACACTGAAGCTTTCTTT. The chain has TRBV9 and TRBJ1-1; possibly TRBD1 for D (6 bases). V was clipped by 0 bases and J by 0 bases, with 12 bases between them. Germline CDR1 is SGDLS and CDR2 is YYNGEE. The CDR3 extends over 16 amino acids.

The genes are TRBV10-3 and TRBJ2-5, with 7 bases fitting TRBD2. The J call may not be correct, given that the DNA end is closer to TRBJ2-7. Germline V gene lookup returns CDR1 ENHRY and CDR2 SYGVKD. The CDR3 runs 16 residues. This CDR3 is CAISERSGTTNYEQYF. DNA of the CDR3: TGTGCCATCAGTGAACGGTCCGGGACTACTAACTACGAGCAGTACTTC.

J is TRBJ1-4 and V is TRBV5-6; no clear D gene. CDR3 size: 15 residues. Germline V gene data show CDR1 as SGHDT and CDR2 as YYEEEE. V lost 4 bases to trimming and J lost 5 bases, with 15 bases between them. CDR3 amino acids: CASSPRADPNEKLFF. The CDR3 nucleotides read TGTGCCAGCAGCCCCCGCGCGGATCCAAATGAAAAACTGTTTTTT.

V is TRBV28 and J is TRBJ2-7; 8 bases agree with TRBD1. Germline CDR1 MDHEN, CDR2 SYDVKM. V trimming: 3 bases; J trimming: 2 bases; junction bases outside the gene matches: 3. The CDR3 totals 14 residues. The CDR3 region is CASSFWDRTYEQYF. CDR3 coding DNA: TGTGCCAGCAGTTTTTGGGACAGGACCTACGAGCAGTACTTC.

Of note for this clone: This sample includes further DNA sequences coding for the same CDR3. The V call is TRBV27, the J call TRBJ2-3; 12 bases align to TRBD2. The CDR3 contains 16 residues. The J segment lost 4 bases and the V segment lost 2 bases, leaving 4 bases of the junction unmatched. Germline V gives CDR1 MNHEY, CDR2 SMNVEV (reference sequence). CDR3 protein: CASSLTLAGGPDTQYF. In DNA, the CDR3 is TGTGCCAGCAGTTTAACCCTAGCGGGAGGGCCAGATACGCAGTATTTT.

This clone was recorded once. The chain links TRBV28 to TRBJ2-2; tentative D call: TRBD1 (5 bases). CDR1 is MDHEN and CDR2 is SYDVKM in the germline V gene. The length of the CDR3 is 14 residues. CDR3 sequence reads: CAIPLGQNTGELFF. The CDR3 DNA reads as TGTGCAATACCCCTGGGGCAGAACACCGGGGAGCTGTTTTTT.

V and J are TRBV5-1 and TRBJ2-1, with 12 bases that match TRBD2. Germline V gives CDR1 SGHRS, CDR2 YFSETQ. This CDR3 has 13 residues. V lost 5 bases, J lost 12 bases, and 6 bases stayed unmatched. The CDR3 nucleotides read TGCGCCAGCAGGCGACTAGCGGGAGTGTTGCAGTTCTTC. This codes for CASRRLAGVLQFF. Complete variable domain (other parts from reference TRBV5-1 and TRBJ2-1): KAGVTQTPRYLIKTRGQQVTLSCSPISGHRSVSWYQQTPGQGLQFLFEYFSETQRNKGNFPGRFSGRQFSNSRSEMNVSTLELGDSALYLCASRRLAGVLQFFGPGTRLTVL.

This chain connects TRBV1 to TRBJ2-1; the table assigns TRBD2, which was not confirmed against the DNA. TRBV1 represents a pseudogene. There are 13 residues in the CDR3. CDR3 in DNA: TGCACCAGCAGCCAACTTCCGGGACTACCTCGTTTCTTC. Translating it yields CTSSQLPGLPRFF.

The V call is TRBV29-1, the J call TRBJ2-7, with D maybe TRBD2 (5 bases). Germline CDR1 is SQVTM and CDR2 is ANQGSEA. The V end was cut by 0 bases, the J end by 2 bases, with 8 bases between. CDR3 length equals 13 residues. The CDR3 DNA is TGCAGCGTTGAAGATCGGGGTGCCTACGAGCAGTACTTC. Its translation is CSVEDRGAYEQYF.

This sequence joins TRBV30 and TRBJ2-1, with D maybe TRBD2 (5 bases). The germline V and J ends were trimmed by 0 bases and 7 bases, with 16 bases remaining between them. Germline V lookup: CDR1 GTSNPN, CDR2 SVGIG (reference sequence). This CDR3 comprises 15 residues. CDR3 in DNA: TGTGCCTGGAGTGTACGAGGGAGCCTCTCTAATGAGCAGTTCTTC. It codes for CAWSVRGSLSNEQFF.

The chain employs TRBV7-9 and TRBJ2-7; a possible D gene is TRBD2 (5 bases). Germline V gene data show CDR1 as SEHNR and CDR2 as FQNEAQ (reference sequence). V was trimmed by 5 bases and J by 1 base, leaving 18 bases between them. This CDR3 comprises 16 residues. The CDR3: CASSPPGSDRSYEQYF. CDR3 bases: TGTGCCAGCAGCCCCCCCGGTAGCGACCGTTCCTACGAGCAGTACTTC. Full variable domain (remainder filled in from reference TRBV7-9 and TRBJ2-7): DTGVSQNPRHKITKRGQNVTFRCDPISEHNRLYWYRQTLGQGPEFLTYFQNEAQLEKSRLLSDRFSAERPKGSFSTLEIQRTEQGDSAMYLCASSPPGSDRSYEQYFGPGTRLTVT.

The V and J genes are TRBV7-2 and TRBJ2-7; 8 positions agree with TRBD2. The V and J ends lost 5 bases and 7 bases, in that order; junction bases with no gene match: 16. This CDR3 contains 16 residues. Germline CDR1 SGHTA, CDR2 FQGNSA. DNA for the CDR3: TGTGCCAGCAGCCCGTTTGTTGCGGGAGGCCTTCGAGAGCAGTACTTC. This sequence encodes CASSPFVAGGLREQYF. Based on the CDR3 plus reference TRBV7-2 and TRBJ2-7, the full variable domain is GAGVSQSPSNKVTEKGKDVELRCDPISGHTALYWYRQSLGQGLEFLIYFQGNSAPDKSGLPSDRFSAERTGGSVSTLTIQRTQQEDSAVYLCASSPFVAGGLREQYFGPGTRLTVT.

This rearrangement joins TRBV28 to TRBJ1-2; D unresolved. This CDR3 has 11 amino acids. The V and J ends lost 3 bases and 9 bases respectively, with 8 bases between them. Germline assignment: CDR1 MDHEN and CDR2 SYDVKM. In DNA, the CDR3 is TGTGCCAGCAGTTTGGTGCGTCGCTACACCTTC. Translated: CASSLVRRYTF.